This entry is about one T cell receptor beta chain. Its antigen is undetermined. Possible read error: a much larger clone is one base away. The data are from a study of blood T cells in healthy people across ages. This CDR3 is built from 11 residues. Germline CDR1 is MDHEN and CDR2 is SYDVKM. Trimming shortened V by 6 bases and J by 9 bases, and 12 bases separated the two germline ends. A second PCR of about 7 to 12 cycles used a sample-barcoded 5' primer and a J-beta primer mix. TCRdb itself ran the 5' RACE reads through MiXCR, one entry per CDR3 protein. The sample has hundreds of thousands of distinct CDR3 sequences; 40% to 65% are singletons. Findings of the study overall: Naive CD4+ cell counts and diversity both ran higher in long-lived than in aged donors.

The chain employs TRBV28 and TRBJ2-7; D may be TRBD2 (5 bases). What was sequenced was blood. This receptor was identified in a woman older than 75 in good health. CDR3 in amino acids: CASRWEFGQYF. The CDR3 DNA sequence: TGTGCCAGCAGGTGGGAGTTCGGGCAGTACTTC.